The T cell receptor beta chain described here comes from a study of Ad26.COV2.S vaccination and SARS-CoV-2 variants. Broader study findings: TCR breadth and depth analyses may have underestimated total T cell responses. The study found similar non-spike TCR breadth in vaccine and placebo recipients. Responses of spike-specific T cells (both CD8+ and CD4+) reportedly showed substantial breadth after vaccination. People given the vaccine had a wider spike-specific TCR breadth than placebo recipients did.

The CDR3 contains 13 residues. V was cut by 4 bases and J by 5 bases, with 11 bases left in between. For this clone: What it binds is not known.

Method: immunoSEQ multiplex PCR; TCRdb's copy keeps in-frame clones and lacks some. The table records 300,000 to 400,000 clones, just over 90% of them present only once. This TCR derives from a human donor who had recovered from COVID-19. The gene calls are TRBV12-3 or TRBV12-4 and TRBJ1-1; D gene unclear. This specimen consisted of peripheral blood, obtained after recovery from COVID-19. The CDR3 sequence is CASSWSGQTEAFF. The DNA for the CDR3 is TGTGCCAGCAGTTGGTCCGGTCAAACTGAAGCTTTCTTT.